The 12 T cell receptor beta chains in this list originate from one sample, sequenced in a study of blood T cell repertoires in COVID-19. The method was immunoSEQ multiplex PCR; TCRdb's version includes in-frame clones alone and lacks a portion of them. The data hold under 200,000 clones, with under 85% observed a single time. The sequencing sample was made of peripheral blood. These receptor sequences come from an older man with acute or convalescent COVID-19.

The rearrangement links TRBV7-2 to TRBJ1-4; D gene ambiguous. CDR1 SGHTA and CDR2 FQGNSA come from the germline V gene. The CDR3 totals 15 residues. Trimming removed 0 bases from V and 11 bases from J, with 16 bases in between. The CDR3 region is CASSLAGGRDGKLFF. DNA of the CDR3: TGTGCCAGCAGCTTAGCAGGCGGCCGCGATGGGAAACTGTTTTTT.

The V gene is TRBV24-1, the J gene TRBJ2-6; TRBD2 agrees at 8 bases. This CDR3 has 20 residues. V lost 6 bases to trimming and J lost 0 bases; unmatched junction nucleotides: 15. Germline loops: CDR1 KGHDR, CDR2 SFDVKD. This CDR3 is CATSTSGSRSAHSGANVLTF. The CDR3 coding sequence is TGTGCCACCAGTACCAGCGGGAGTAGGTCAGCCCACTCTGGGGCCAACGTCCTGACTTTC.

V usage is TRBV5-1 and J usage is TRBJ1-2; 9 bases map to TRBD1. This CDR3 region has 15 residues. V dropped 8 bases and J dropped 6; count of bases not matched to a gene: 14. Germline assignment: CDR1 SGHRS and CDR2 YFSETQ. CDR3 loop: CASRPGQGESDGYTF. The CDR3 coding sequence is TGCGCCAGTCGCCCGGGACAGGGCGAGTCGGATGGCTACACCTTC.

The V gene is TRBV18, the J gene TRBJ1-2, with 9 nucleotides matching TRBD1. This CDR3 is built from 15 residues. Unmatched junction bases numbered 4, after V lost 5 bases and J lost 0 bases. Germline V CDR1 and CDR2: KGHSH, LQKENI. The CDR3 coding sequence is TGTGCCAGCTCAGAGACAGGGGGTACTAACTATGGCTACACCTTC. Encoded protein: CASSETGGTNYGYTF.

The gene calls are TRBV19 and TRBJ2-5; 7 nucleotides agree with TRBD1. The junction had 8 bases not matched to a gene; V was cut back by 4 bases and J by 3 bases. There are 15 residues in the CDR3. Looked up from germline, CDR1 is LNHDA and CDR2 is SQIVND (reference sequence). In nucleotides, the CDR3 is TGTGCCAGTAGTAGTGGGACAGAAAGTAAAGAGACCCAGTACTTC. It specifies CASSSGTESKETQYF. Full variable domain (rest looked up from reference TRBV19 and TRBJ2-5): DGGITQSPKYLFRKEGQNVTLSCEQNLNHDAMYWYRQDPGQGLRLIYYSQIVNDFQKGDIAEGYSVSREKKESFPLTVTSAQKNPTAFYLCASSSGTESKETQYFGPGTRLLVL.

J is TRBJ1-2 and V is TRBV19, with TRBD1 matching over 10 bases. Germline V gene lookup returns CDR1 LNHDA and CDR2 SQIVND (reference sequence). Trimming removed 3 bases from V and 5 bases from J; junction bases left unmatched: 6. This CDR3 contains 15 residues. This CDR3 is CASSMAGQGVYGYTF. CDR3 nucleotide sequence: TGTGCCAGTAGTATGGCCGGACAGGGGGTTTATGGCTACACCTTC.

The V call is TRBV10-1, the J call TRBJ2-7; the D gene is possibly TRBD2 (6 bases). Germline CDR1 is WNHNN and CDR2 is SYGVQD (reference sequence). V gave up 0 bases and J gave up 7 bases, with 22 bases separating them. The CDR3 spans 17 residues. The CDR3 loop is CASSESQSGYWVGEQYF. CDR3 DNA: TGCGCCAGCAGTGAGTCGCAGAGCGGGTATTGGGTGGGGGAGCAGTACTTC.

CDR3 nucleotides: TGTGCCAGTCACGCACCTCCGGGACTAGTTAAGCACAATGAGCAGTTCTTC. Translated, it gives CASHAPPGLVKHNEQFF. The chain employs TRBV19 and TRBJ2-1; 8 nucleotides match TRBD2. CDR1 and CDR2 from the germline V gene are LNHDA and SQIVND (reference sequence). The length of the CDR3 is 17 residues. The trim removed 8 bases at V and 5 bases at J, leaving 17 bases unmatched.

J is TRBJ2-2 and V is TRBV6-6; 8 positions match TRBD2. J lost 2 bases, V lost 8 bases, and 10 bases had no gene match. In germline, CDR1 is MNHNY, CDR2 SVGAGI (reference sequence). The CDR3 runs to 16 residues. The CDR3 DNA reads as TGTGCCAGCGTCTACAGCGGGGGAGCAAACACCGGGGAGCTGTTTTTT. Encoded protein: CASVYSGGANTGELFF.

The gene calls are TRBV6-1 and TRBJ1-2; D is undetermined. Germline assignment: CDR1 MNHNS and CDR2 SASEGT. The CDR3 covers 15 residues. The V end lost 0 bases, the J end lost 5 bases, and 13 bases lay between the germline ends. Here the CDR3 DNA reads TGTGCCAGCAGTGAAGCGCTTGGGCAGTTTTATGGCTACACCTTC. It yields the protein CASSEALGQFYGYTF.

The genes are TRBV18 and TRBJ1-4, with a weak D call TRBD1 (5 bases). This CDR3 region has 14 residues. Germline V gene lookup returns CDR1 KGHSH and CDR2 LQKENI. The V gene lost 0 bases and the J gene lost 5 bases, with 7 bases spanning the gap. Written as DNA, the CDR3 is TGTGCCAGCTCACCACCGTGGGGCAATGAAAAACTGTTTTTT. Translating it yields CASSPPWGNEKLFF.

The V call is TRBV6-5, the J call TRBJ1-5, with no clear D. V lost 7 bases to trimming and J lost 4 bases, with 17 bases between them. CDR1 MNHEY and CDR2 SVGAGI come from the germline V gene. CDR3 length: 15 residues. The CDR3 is CASTSLLRTNQPQHF. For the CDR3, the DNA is TGTGCCAGCACGAGTCTGCTCAGGACTAATCAGCCCCAGCATTTT.